Presented here are 18 T cell receptor beta chains from one specimen sequenced in a study of CXCR3-negative and CXCR3-positive naive CD8 T cells (dated by TCRdb to about 2019). This sample was sequenced with a NextSeq 550. The Human TCR Profiling Kit (MiLaboratory) was used to prepare UMI-labeled 5' RACE TRB cDNA libraries. After TCRdb reprocessed the reads, each CDR3 protein sequence was kept as one row, without DNA. This sample's table lists tens of thousands of distinct CDR3 sequences. The ten largest make up approximately 1.5% of the sample. The sample comprised naive CXCR3- CD8+ T cells from blood. The cell subset or site label, as the study defines it: CD45RO-CCR7+CD27+CD95- naive CD8+ T cells lacking CXCR3 (TNR3-). The receptors were gathered from a human donor in good health. Some clones in this sample may be carry-over from other donors' samples.

J is TRBJ2-2 and V is TRBV28; TCRdb's assignment of TRBD1 cannot be checked, as there is no DNA. From germline, CDR1 is MDHEN and CDR2 SYDVKM. The CDR3 is 17 residues long. This CDR3 reads CASSLHPRTGNTGELFF.

The rearrangement joins TRBV5-1 to TRBJ2-4; the TRBD1 assignment by TCRdb is unverifiable without DNA. CDR3 length equals 16 residues. Per the germline V gene, CDR1 is SGHRS and CDR2 is YFSETQ. The CDR3 sequence: CASSFRAGNPKNIQYF.

CDR3 loop: CASNEEGYEQYF. This sequence joins TRBV28 and TRBJ2-7. Germline lookup yields CDR1 MDHEN and CDR2 SYDVKM. This CDR3 spans 12 amino acids.

The V call is TRBV5-4, the J call TRBJ2-7. Germline-derived CDR1 and CDR2 are SGHNT and YYREEE (reference sequence). The CDR3 is 15 residues long. CDR3 amino acids: CASSQGSTQSYEQYF. Filled out from reference TRBV5-4 and TRBJ2-7, the complete variable domain reads ETGVTQSPTHLIKTRGQQVTLRCSSQSGHNTVSWYQQALGQGPQFIFQYYREEENGRGNFPPRFSGLQFPNYSSELNVNALELDDSALYLCASSQGSTQSYEQYFGPGTRLTVT.

V and J are TRBV11-3 and TRBJ2-1; TCRdb outputs TRBD2, but without DNA this stays unchecked. From germline, CDR1 is SGHNT and CDR2 YENEEA. This CDR3 spans 17 amino acids. Here the CDR3 reads CASSLDAQREVYNEQFF.

CDR3 sequence reads: CASSQDEELGYGYTF. This chain links TRBV4-3 with TRBJ1-2. The CDR3 is 15 amino acids. Germline loops: CDR1 LGHNA, CDR2 YSLEER.

The genes are TRBV29-1 and TRBJ1-2; with no DNA, the TCRdb D assignment of TRBD1 cannot be verified. CDR3 length: 14 amino acids. The germline gives CDR1 SQVTM, CDR2 ANQGSEA. The CDR3 spells CSVEDPDTYYGYTF.

The chain combines TRBV11-2 with TRBJ2-5; TCRdb's D gene call, TRBD1, goes unchecked for lack of DNA. CDR1 is SGHAT and CDR2 is FQNNGV in the germline V gene. This CDR3 has 14 amino acids. The CDR3 sequence is CASSPGTYQETQYF.

The rearrangement links TRBV14 to TRBJ2-5; TCRdb gives TRBD1 as the D gene, but with no DNA this cannot be confirmed. CDR3 length: 14 amino acids. Germline CDR1 reads SGHDN; CDR2 reads FVKESK. CDR3 sequence: CASSQEEGGETQYF.

This sequence joins TRBV9 and TRBJ1-1; TCRdb indicates TRBD1, and absent DNA this call remains unverified. From germline, CDR1 is SGDLS and CDR2 YYNGEE. The CDR3 consists of 16 residues. CDR3 residues: CASSQTGGQMNTEAFF.

The chain couples TRBV28 to TRBJ2-7; TCRdb lists TRBD2, though no DNA is available to test this call. Germline V gene sequence: CDR1 MDHEN, CDR2 SYDVKM. This CDR3 contains 14 residues. The CDR3 loop reads CATFSGDSSYEQYF.

The J gene is TRBJ2-5, the V gene TRBV5-6; TCRdb's assignment of TRBD2 cannot be checked, as there is no DNA. The CDR3 is made up of 13 amino acids. Germline lookup yields CDR1 SGHDT and CDR2 YYEEEE. The chain's CDR3 is CASSLREVETQYF. Supplemented by reference TRBV5-6 and TRBJ2-5, the full variable domain reads DAGVTQSPTHLIKTRGQQVTLRCSPKSGHDTVSWYQQALGQGPQFIFQYYEEEERQRGNFPDRFSGHQFPNYSSELNVNALLLGDSALYLCASSLREVETQYFGPGTRLLVL.

V and J are TRBV10-3 and TRBJ1-5; the D call of TRBD1 rests on TCRdb alone, since no DNA is present to check it. The CDR3 length is 16 residues. Germline V lookup: CDR1 ENHRY, CDR2 SYGVKD. This CDR3 reads CAISESSKGGDQPQHF.

The chain is built from TRBV7-9 and TRBJ2-1; there is no DNA to check the TCRdb D call of TRBD1. Germline CDR1 is SEHNR and CDR2 is FQNEAQ (reference sequence). The CDR3 loop spans 19 amino acids. The CDR3 sequence: CASSSPGTRPTSAYNEQFF.

The CDR3 is CASTSLTGSVGNEQFF. The chain joins TRBV12-3 or TRBV12-4 to TRBJ2-1; the TCRdb call, TRBD1, lacks DNA for checking. CDR3 size: 16 residues.

V gene TRBV4-3 combines with J gene TRBJ2-7. There are 15 residues in the CDR3. Germline V gene data show CDR1 as LGHNA and CDR2 as YSLEER. The CDR3 sequence is CASSQDLGTTYEQYF.

V gene TRBV28 combines with J gene TRBJ2-1; TCRdb calls TRBD2, which cannot be checked without DNA. CDR1 is MDHEN and CDR2 is SYDVKM in the germline V gene. This CDR3 region has 13 residues. The CDR3 here is CASKGSGGLGQFF.

The V call is TRBV5-6, the J call TRBJ2-7; there is no DNA to check the TCRdb D call of TRBD2. From germline, CDR1 is SGHDT and CDR2 YYEEEE. The CDR3 length is 13 residues. The CDR3 region is CASSLGTSNEQYF.